The 29 T cell receptor beta chains below were found in one sample sequenced in a study of T cell responses to AZD1222 COVID-19 vaccine. Here immunoSEQ multiplex PCR was the method, and the copy in TCRdb shows in-frame clones only, minus some. This sample has around 99,000 clones, with approximately 90% found just once. The source material was peripheral blood, sampled 28 days after the second AZD1222 dose. The receptors come from an adult who received the AZD1222 COVID-19 vaccine.

The V and J genes are TRBV27 and TRBJ1-5; 11 bases are a match to TRBD1. This CDR3 has 13 amino acids. Unmatched junction bases numbered 0, after V lost 4 bases and J lost 7 bases. Germline lookup yields CDR1 MNHEY and CDR2 SMNVEV (reference sequence). CDR3: CASSWDRGQPQHF. The CDR3 DNA reads as TGTGCCAGCAGTTGGGACAGGGGGCAGCCCCAGCATTTT.

The gene calls are TRBV15 and TRBJ2-7, with 9 bases fitting TRBD1. The CDR3 is made up of 16 amino acids. From germline, CDR1 is LNHNV and CDR2 YYDKDF (reference sequence). Trimming cost V 1 base and J 2 bases; bases outside gene matches: 6. The CDR3 loop is CATSRVIGTGPYEQYF. In nucleotides, the CDR3 is TGTGCCACCAGCAGAGTGATAGGGACAGGGCCCTACGAGCAGTACTTC.

V is TRBV6-1 and J is TRBJ1-2; D remains unclear. Trimming stripped 2 bases from V and 7 bases from J, with 5 bases between. The CDR3 loop spans 11 amino acids. The germline V gene has CDR1 MNHNS and CDR2 SASEGT. CDR3 amino acids: CASSESVGYTF. The CDR3 nucleotides read TGTGCCAGCAGTGAATCGGTTGGCTACACCTTC.

The CDR3 loop is CASSFRQGDTGELFF. In nucleotides, the CDR3 is TGCGCCAGCAGCTTCCGACAGGGGGACACCGGGGAGCTGTTTTTT. The rearrangement links TRBV5-1 to TRBJ2-2; TRBD1 matches at 9 bases. The CDR3 loop spans 15 amino acids. Germline CDR1 is SGHRS and CDR2 is YFSETQ. J gave up 3 bases and V 2 bases, and 2 bases lay outside the gene matches.

In its sample, this clone was seen once. This chain joins TRBV6-1 and TRBJ2-3, with TRBD2 matching 9 bases. CDR3 length equals 17 residues. J lost 2 bases, V lost 2 bases, and 8 bases had no gene match. The germline V gene encodes CDR1 MNHNS and CDR2 SASEGT. The chain's CDR3 is CASSERASGKTTDTQYF. CDR3 DNA sequence: TGTGCCAGCAGTGAAAGGGCTAGCGGGAAAACCACAGATACGCAGTATTTT.

The CDR3 spells CASSGRAPNEQYF. The CDR3, as DNA: TGTGCCAGCAGCGGCAGGGCCCCCAACGAGCAGTACTTC. The rearrangement uses TRBV6-5 and TRBJ2-7; tentative D call: TRBD1 (5 bases). V was shortened by 6 bases and J by 5 bases, with 14 bases between the two germline ends. This CDR3 is 13 amino acids long. Germline CDR1 MNHEY, CDR2 SVGAGI.

The chain links TRBV20-1 to TRBJ1-1; D is unclear. Trimming removed 0 bases from V and 11 bases from J, with 10 bases in between. The CDR3 loop spans 11 amino acids. From germline, CDR1 is DFQATT and CDR2 SNEGSKA (reference sequence). The CDR3 loop reads CSARDEVRAFF. For the CDR3, the DNA is TGCAGTGCTAGAGATGAAGTGAGGGCTTTCTTT.

The chain carries TRBV10-3 and TRBJ1-6; possible D gene TRBD1, 6 bases. Looked up from germline, CDR1 is ENHRY and CDR2 is SYGVKD. CDR3 length: 13 amino acids. Trimming took off 5 bases at V and 7 bases at J, with 9 bases between the two ends. CDR3 loop: CAISPDRNSPLHF. The DNA of the CDR3 is TGTGCCATCAGTCCGGACAGAAATTCACCCCTCCACTTT.

The genes are TRBV6-6 and TRBJ1-2; 9 nucleotides align to TRBD1. The V segment lost 6 bases and the J segment 1 base; nucleotides outside the gene matches: 3. CDR3 length: 14 residues. Germline V CDR1 and CDR2: MNHNY, SVGAGI (reference sequence). The DNA for the CDR3 is TGTGCCAGCAGCGGACAGGGGAATAACTATGGCTACACCTTC. This sequence encodes CASSGQGNNYGYTF.

V is TRBV5-1 and J is TRBJ1-3; 9 positions match TRBD1. In germline, CDR1 is SGHRS, CDR2 YFSETQ. The CDR3 sequence is 18 residues long. V trimming: 7 bases; J trimming: 0 bases; junction bases outside the gene matches: 14. CDR3 DNA sequence: TGCGCCAGCGCCCCTCTCCCGGGACAGGGCAGCTCTGGAAACACCATATATTTT. It encodes CASAPLPGQGSSGNTIYF.

V and J are TRBV29-1 and TRBJ1-1, with D possibly TRBD1 on 6 matching bases. The length of the CDR3 is 13 residues. V was pared by 3 bases and J by 5 bases, with 13 bases between. Germline V gene lookup returns CDR1 SQVTM and CDR2 ANQGSEA. The CDR3 region is CSVDRQERTEAFF. The DNA for the CDR3 is TGCAGCGTTGATCGACAGGAAAGGACTGAAGCTTTCTTT.

This chain links TRBV11-3 with TRBJ2-5; 7 nucleotides line up with TRBD2. The J segment lost 7 bases and the V segment lost 0 bases, leaving 11 bases of the junction unmatched. The CDR3 consists of 16 residues. Germline-derived CDR1 and CDR2 are SGHNT and YENEEA. The chain's CDR3 is CASSLDQSGTTGTQYF. Written as DNA, the CDR3 is TGTGCCAGCAGCTTAGATCAGTCCGGGACTACAGGGACCCAGTACTTC.

The V gene is TRBV3-1 (or the pseudogene TRBV3-2), the J gene TRBJ1-3; tentatively, D is TRBD1 (6 bases). With 7 bases removed from V and 0 bases from J, the gap between germline ends came to 19 bases. The CDR3 is 17 residues long. CDR1 and CDR2 (germline): LGHDT, YNNKEL (reference sequence). The CDR3 loop is CASNPSHRARSGNTIYF. Written as DNA, the CDR3 is TGTGCCAGCAACCCAAGCCACAGGGCCCGCTCTGGAAACACCATATATTTT.

The gene calls are TRBV12-3 or TRBV12-4 and TRBJ1-1; no reliable D call. CDR3 length equals 13 residues. Trimming shortened V by 4 bases and J by 4 bases, and 10 bases separated the two germline ends. The CDR3 protein is CASSSALVTEAFF. CDR3 nucleotide sequence: TGTGCCAGCAGTTCAGCCCTGGTCACTGAAGCTTTCTTT.

The chain is built from TRBV6-6 and TRBJ1-2, with D perhaps TRBD1 (6 bases). This CDR3 comprises 15 residues. V was trimmed by 0 bases and J by 4 bases, leaving 12 bases between them. The V gene's germline CDR1 is MNHNY and CDR2 SVGAGI (reference sequence). CDR3 sequence: CASSYSPGASYGYTF. As DNA, the CDR3 is TGTGCCAGCAGTTACTCGCCAGGGGCGAGCTATGGCTACACCTTC.

The chain couples TRBV7-8 to TRBJ1-5, with D possibly matching TRBD1 (5 bases). Looked up from germline, CDR1 is SGHVS and CDR2 is FQNEAQ. With 6 bases removed from V and 7 bases from J, the gap between germline ends came to 16 bases. This CDR3 has 14 amino acids. CDR3 in DNA: TGTGCCAGCAGGGTTAGGGGAATTGGGCAGCCCCAGCATTTT. Protein: CASRVRGIGQPQHF.

The rearrangement links TRBV27 to TRBJ1-4; 8 nucleotides line up with TRBD1. Germline CDR1 is MNHEY and CDR2 is SMNVEV (reference sequence). The CDR3 totals 13 residues. Trimming removed 5 bases from V and 10 bases from J; junction bases left unmatched: 6. The CDR3 DNA follows: TGTGCCAGCAGTCATGGGACAGGCGGAAAACTGTTTTTT. Residues: CASSHGTGGKLFF. Using reference TRBV27 and TRBJ1-4 for the parts outside the CDR3, the full variable domain is EAQVTQNPRYLITVTGKKLTVTCSQNMNHEYMSWYRQDPGLGLRQIYYSMNVEVTDKGDVPEGYKVSRKEKRNFPLILESPSPNQTSLYFCASSHGTGGKLFFGSGTQLSVL.

The V call is TRBV18, the J call TRBJ1-1; a possible D gene is TRBD1 (6 bases). Germline V CDR1 and CDR2: KGHSH, LQKENI. Trimming left V 4 bases short and J 1 base short, with 13 bases between. CDR3 length: 15 amino acids. The CDR3 is CASSQGGAGNTEAFF. The CDR3, as DNA: TGTGCCAGCTCACAGGGGGGCGCGGGGAACACTGAAGCTTTCTTT.

This chain uses TRBV13 with TRBJ2-1; TRBD2 matches 10 bases. This CDR3 has 16 residues. The junction had 11 bases not matched to a gene; V was cut back by 5 bases and J by 7 bases. The germline V gene has CDR1 PRHDT and CDR2 FYEKMQ (reference sequence). For the CDR3, the DNA is TGTGCCAGCAGCCATGGCCTAGCGGGAGTGATGAATGAGCAGTTCTTC. This gives the protein CASSHGLAGVMNEQFF.

A note on this clone: The sample contains more than one DNA sequence encoding this CDR3. The chain carries TRBV6-5 and TRBJ1-4, with D possibly matching TRBD1 (6 bases). V shed 2 bases and J shed 0 bases, with 7 bases lying between them. CDR1 and CDR2 from the germline V gene are MNHEY and SVGAGI. The CDR3 extends over 15 amino acids. The CDR3 protein is CASSYRGATNEKLFF. The CDR3 nucleotides are TGTGCCAGCAGTTACAGGGGGGCAACTAATGAAAAACTGTTTTTT.

The V call is TRBV25-1, the J call TRBJ2-3, with D possibly matching TRBD1 (5 bases). The CDR3 consists of 18 residues. Germline V gives CDR1 MGHDK, CDR2 SYGVNS. The V end lost 4 bases, the J end lost 4 bases, and 24 bases lay between the germline ends. CDR3 region: CASSAVGHGRLRADTQYF. In nucleotides, the CDR3 is TGTGCCAGCAGTGCCGTTGGACATGGTAGACTTCGGGCAGATACGCAGTATTTT.

The chain is built from TRBV19 and TRBJ2-7, with no clear D. The CDR3 length is 14 residues. Deletions cut 1 base from V and 4 bases from J, with 11 bases between. In germline, CDR1 is LNHDA, CDR2 SQIVND (reference sequence). CDR3 nucleotides: TGTGCCAGTAGTATAGGGGTTGCATGGTACGAGCAGTACTTC. Residues: CASSIGVAWYEQYF.

The chain has TRBV19 and TRBJ1-2; D not certain. V lost 3 bases and J 4 bases, leaving 15 bases between the germline ends. The CDR3 runs 15 residues. CDR1 and CDR2 from the germline V gene are LNHDA and SQIVND (reference sequence). The CDR3 DNA is TGTGCCAGTAGTATTGAGACCCGGCCCGGCTATGGCTACACCTTC. Protein sequence: CASSIETRPGYGYTF.

This clone was counted a few times. The genes are TRBV28 and TRBJ1-5; D possibly corresponds to TRBD1 (5 bases). Trimming removed 6 bases at V and 7 bases at J, with 16 bases between. CDR1 MDHEN and CDR2 SYDVKM come from the germline V gene. This CDR3 is 14 amino acids long. DNA for the CDR3: TGTGCCAGCAGGAACAGGAGGTCGGGCCAGCCCCAGCATTTT. It is translated as CASRNRRSGQPQHF.

V is TRBV29-1 and J is TRBJ2-1, with TRBD1 as a possible D gene (5 bases). The V end was cut by 5 bases, the J end by 0 bases, with 17 bases between. CDR3 length: 16 amino acids. CDR1 is SQVTM, CDR2 ANQGSEA, per germline. CDR3 region: CSVNELRQSSYNEQFF. CDR3 in DNA: TGCAGCGTTAACGAGCTACGACAGAGCTCCTACAATGAGCAGTTCTTC.

This rearrangement joins TRBV5-5 to TRBJ2-1; TRBD2 matches at 8 bases. Germline CDR1 reads SGHKS; CDR2 reads YYEKEE (reference sequence). The CDR3 contains 15 residues. The V gene end was trimmed by 1 base and the J gene end by 10 bases; junction bases not matched to a gene: 10. The CDR3 is CASSLLAGSPSEQFF. CDR3 in DNA: TGTGCCAGCAGCTTGTTAGCGGGATCCCCGTCCGAGCAGTTCTTC.

The chain links TRBV21-1 to TRBJ1-6. TRBV21-1 is recorded as a pseudogene. CDR3 length: 17 residues. The CDR3 spells CASNSNTTTRDNSPLHF. The DNA for the CDR3 is TGTGCCAGCAACTCCAATACGACGACAAGGGATAATTCACCCCTCCACTTT.

The CDR3 DNA sequence: TGTGCCAGCAGATTTAACTTTGGGGAGCTGTTTTTT. Protein product: CASRFNFGELFF. The chain has TRBV28 and TRBJ2-2; D gene unclear. The CDR3 has 12 amino acids. Trimming cost V 6 bases and J 8 bases, with 10 bases left between them. Germline assignment: CDR1 MDHEN and CDR2 SYDVKM.

The chain couples TRBV7-9 to TRBJ1-6, with 8 bases fitting TRBD1. The CDR3 is 15 residues long. Germline values: CDR1 SEHNR, CDR2 FQNEAQ (reference sequence). V trimming: 5 bases; J trimming: 9 bases; junction bases outside the gene matches: 9. The CDR3 sequence is CASSRTGPFSSPLHF. The CDR3 DNA reads as TGTGCCAGCAGCCGGACAGGGCCCTTTAGTTCACCCCTCCACTTT.